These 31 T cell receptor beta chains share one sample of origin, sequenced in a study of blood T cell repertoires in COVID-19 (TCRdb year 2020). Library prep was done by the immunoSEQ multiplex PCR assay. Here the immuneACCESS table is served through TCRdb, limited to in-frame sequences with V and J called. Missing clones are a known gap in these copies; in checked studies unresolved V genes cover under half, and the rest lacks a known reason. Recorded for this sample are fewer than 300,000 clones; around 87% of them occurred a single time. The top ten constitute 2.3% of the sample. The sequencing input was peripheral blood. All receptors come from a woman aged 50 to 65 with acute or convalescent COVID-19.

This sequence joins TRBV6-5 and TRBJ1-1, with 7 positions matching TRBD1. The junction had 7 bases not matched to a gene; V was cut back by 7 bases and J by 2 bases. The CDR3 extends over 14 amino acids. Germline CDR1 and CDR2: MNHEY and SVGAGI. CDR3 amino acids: CASITGTANTEAFF. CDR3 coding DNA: TGTGCCAGCATTACTGGGACAGCAAACACTGAAGCTTTCTTT.

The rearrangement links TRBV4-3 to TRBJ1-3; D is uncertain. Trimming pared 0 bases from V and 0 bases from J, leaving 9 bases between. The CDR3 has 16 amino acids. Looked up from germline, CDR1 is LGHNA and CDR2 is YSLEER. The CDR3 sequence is CASSQDIRPSGNTIYF. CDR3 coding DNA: TGCGCCAGCAGCCAAGATATCAGGCCCTCTGGAAACACCATATATTTT.

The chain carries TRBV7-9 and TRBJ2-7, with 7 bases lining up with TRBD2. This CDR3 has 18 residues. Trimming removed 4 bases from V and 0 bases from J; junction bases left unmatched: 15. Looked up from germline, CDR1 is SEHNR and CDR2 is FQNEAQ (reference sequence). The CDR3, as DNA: TGTGCCAGCAGCTCCCCTACCTTGCGGGAGAGGATCTCCTACGAGCAGTACTTC. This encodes CASSSPTLRERISYEQYF.

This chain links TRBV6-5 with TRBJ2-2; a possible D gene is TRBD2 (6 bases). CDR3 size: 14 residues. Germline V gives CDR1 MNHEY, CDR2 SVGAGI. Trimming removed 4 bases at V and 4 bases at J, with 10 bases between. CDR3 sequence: CASSLAESTGELFF. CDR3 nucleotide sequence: TGTGCCAGCAGTTTAGCGGAGAGCACCGGGGAGCTGTTTTTT.

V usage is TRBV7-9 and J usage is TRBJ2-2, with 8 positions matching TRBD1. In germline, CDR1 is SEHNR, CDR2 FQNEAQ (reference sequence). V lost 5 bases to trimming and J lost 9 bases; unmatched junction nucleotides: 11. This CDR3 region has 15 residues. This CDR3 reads CASSLSDRVFRELFF. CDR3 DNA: TGTGCCAGCAGCCTCTCGGACAGGGTGTTCCGGGAGCTGTTTTTT.

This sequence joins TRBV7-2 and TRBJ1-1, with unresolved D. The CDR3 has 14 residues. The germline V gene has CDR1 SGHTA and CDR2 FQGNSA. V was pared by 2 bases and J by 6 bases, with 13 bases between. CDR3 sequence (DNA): TGTGCCAGCAGCTTATTGGGTTACGGAGCTGAAGCTTTCTTT. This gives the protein CASSLLGYGAEAFF.

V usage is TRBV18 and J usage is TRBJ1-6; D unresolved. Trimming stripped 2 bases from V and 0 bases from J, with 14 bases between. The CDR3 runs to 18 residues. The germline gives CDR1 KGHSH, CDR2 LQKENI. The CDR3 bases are TGTGCCAGCTCACCAGTTCCGACATCTGGCTCCTATAATTCACCCCTCCACTTT. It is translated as CASSPVPTSGSYNSPLHF.

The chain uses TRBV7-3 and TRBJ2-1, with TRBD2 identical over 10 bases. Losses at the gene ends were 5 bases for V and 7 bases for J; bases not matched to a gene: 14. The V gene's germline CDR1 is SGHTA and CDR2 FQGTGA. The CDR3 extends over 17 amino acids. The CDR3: CASSPRLGSGRVNEQFF. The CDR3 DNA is TGTGCCAGCAGCCCTCGATTGGGGAGCGGGAGGGTAAATGAGCAGTTCTTC.

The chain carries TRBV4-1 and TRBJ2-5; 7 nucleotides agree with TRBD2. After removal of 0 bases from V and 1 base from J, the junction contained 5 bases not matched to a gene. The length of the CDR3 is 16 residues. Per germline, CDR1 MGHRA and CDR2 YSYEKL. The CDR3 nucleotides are TGCGCCAGCAGCCAAGACCGAGCGGGAACCCAAGAGACCCAGTACTTC. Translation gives CASSQDRAGTQETQYF.

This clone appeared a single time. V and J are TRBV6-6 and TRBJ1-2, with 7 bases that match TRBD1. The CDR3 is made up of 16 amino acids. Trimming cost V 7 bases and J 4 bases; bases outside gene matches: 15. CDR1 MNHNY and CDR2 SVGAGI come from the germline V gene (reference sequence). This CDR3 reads CASNRNRGRLSYGYTF. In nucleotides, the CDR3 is TGTGCCAGCAACCGCAACAGGGGCCGGTTAAGCTATGGCTACACCTTC.

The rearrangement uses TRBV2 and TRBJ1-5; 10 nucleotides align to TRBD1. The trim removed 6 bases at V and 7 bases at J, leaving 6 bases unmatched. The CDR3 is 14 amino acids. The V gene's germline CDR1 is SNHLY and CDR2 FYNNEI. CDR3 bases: TGTGCCAGCAGCGGGGGACAGGGGAAACAGCCCCAGCATTTT. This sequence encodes CASSGGQGKQPQHF.

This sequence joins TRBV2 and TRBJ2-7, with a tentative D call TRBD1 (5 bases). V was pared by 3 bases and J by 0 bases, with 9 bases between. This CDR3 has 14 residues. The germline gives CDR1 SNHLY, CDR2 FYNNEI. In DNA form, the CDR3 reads TGTGCCAGCAGTGAGGCTAGGGGCTCCTACGAGCAGTACTTC. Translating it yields CASSEARGSYEQYF.

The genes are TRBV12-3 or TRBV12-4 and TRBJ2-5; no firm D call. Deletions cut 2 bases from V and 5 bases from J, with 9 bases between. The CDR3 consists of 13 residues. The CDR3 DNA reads TGTGCCAGCAGTTTAACTCTTTGGGAGACCCAGTACTTC. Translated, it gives CASSLTLWETQYF.

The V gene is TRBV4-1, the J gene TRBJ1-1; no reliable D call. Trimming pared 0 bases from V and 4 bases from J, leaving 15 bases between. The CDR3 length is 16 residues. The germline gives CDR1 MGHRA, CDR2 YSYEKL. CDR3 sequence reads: CASSQDQTVASTEAFF. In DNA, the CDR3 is TGCGCCAGCAGCCAAGATCAGACGGTAGCGAGCACTGAAGCTTTCTTT.

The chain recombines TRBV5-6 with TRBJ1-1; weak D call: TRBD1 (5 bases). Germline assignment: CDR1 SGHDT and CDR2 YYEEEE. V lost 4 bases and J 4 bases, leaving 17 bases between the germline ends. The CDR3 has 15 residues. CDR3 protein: CASSLRVPGGTEAFF. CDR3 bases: TGTGCCAGCAGCCTTCGGGTCCCGGGGGGCACTGAAGCTTTCTTT.

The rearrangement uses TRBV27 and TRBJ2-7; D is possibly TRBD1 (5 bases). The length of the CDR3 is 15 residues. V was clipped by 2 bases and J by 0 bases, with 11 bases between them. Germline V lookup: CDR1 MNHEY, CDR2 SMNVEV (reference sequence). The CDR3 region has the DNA TGTGCCAGCAGTTTAACAGGCCCGTCCTCCTACGAGCAGTACTTC. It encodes CASSLTGPSSYEQYF.

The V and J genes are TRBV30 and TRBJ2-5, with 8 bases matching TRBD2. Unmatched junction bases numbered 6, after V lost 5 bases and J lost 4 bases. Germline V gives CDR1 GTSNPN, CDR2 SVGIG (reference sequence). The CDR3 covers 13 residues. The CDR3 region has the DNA TGTGCCTGGTGGGGCGGGGGGCGAGAGACCCAGTACTTC. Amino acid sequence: CAWWGGGRETQYF. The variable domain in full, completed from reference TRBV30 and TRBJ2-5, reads SQTIHQWPATLVQPVGSPLSLECTVEGTSNPNLYWYRQAAGRGLQLLFYSVGIGQISSEVPQNLSASRPQDRQFILSSKKLLLSDSGFYLCAWWGGGRETQYFGPGTRLLVL.

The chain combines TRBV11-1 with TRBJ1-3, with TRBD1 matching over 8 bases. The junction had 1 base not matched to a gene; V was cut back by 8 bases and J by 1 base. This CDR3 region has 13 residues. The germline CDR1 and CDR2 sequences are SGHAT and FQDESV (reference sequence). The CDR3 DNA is TGTGCCAGCGGGACAGGATCTGGAAACACCATATATTTT. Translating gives CASGTGSGNTIYF. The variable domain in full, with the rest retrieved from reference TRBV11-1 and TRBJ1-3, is EAEVAQSPRYKITEKSQAVAFWCDPISGHATLYWYRQILGQGPELLVQFQDESVVDDSQLPKDRFSAERLKGVDSTLKIQPAELGDSAMYLCASGTGSGNTIYFGEGSWLTVV.

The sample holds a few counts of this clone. The CDR3 protein is CASSSRQGTGLGNSPLHF. CDR3 in DNA: TGCGCCAGCAGCTCGCGACAGGGAACTGGTTTGGGTAATTCACCCCTCCACTTT. This chain connects TRBV5-1 to TRBJ1-6; TRBD1 matches at 7 bases. Germline values: CDR1 SGHRS, CDR2 YFSETQ. V was pared by 3 bases and J by 6 bases, with 15 bases of the junction left unmatched. The CDR3 extends over 18 amino acids.

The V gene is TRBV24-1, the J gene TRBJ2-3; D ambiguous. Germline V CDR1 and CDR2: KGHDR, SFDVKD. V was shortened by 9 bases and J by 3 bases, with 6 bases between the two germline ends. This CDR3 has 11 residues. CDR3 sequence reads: CATSGTDTQYF. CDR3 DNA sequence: TGTGCCACCTCCGGGACAGATACGCAGTATTTT.

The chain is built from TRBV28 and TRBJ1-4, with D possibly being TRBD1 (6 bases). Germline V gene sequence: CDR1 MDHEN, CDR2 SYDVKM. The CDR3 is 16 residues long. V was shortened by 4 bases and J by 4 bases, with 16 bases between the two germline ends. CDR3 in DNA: TGTGCCAGCAGTTCCTCAGAGACAGGTTTTAATGAAAAACTGTTTTTT. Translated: CASSSSETGFNEKLFF.

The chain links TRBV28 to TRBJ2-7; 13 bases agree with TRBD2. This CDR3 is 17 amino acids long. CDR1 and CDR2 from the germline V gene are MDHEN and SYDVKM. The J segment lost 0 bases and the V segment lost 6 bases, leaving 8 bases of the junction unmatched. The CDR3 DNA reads TGTGCCAGCAGAGCGGGACTAGCGGGGACTAGCTCCTACGAGCAGTACTTC. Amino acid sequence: CASRAGLAGTSSYEQYF.

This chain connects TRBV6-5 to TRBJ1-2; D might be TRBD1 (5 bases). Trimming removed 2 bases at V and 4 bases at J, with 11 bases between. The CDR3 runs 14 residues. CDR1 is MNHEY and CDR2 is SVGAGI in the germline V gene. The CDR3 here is CASSYRGDAYGYTF. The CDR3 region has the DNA TGTGCCAGCAGTTACCGCGGGGACGCCTATGGCTACACCTTC.

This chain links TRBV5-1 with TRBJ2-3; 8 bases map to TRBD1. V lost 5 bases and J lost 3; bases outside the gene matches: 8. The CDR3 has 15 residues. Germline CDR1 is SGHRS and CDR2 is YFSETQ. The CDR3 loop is CASRDRVERTDTQYF. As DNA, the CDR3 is TGCGCCAGCAGGGACAGGGTAGAAAGAACAGATACGCAGTATTTT.

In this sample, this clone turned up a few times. The CDR3 is CASSEMGQAYPGDGYTF. The CDR3 DNA sequence: TGTGCCAGCAGTGAAATGGGACAGGCATATCCCGGTGATGGCTACACCTTC. This rearrangement joins TRBV2 to TRBJ1-2; 8 bases agree with TRBD1. The CDR3 has 17 amino acids. Trimming removed 2 bases from V and 6 bases from J; junction bases left unmatched: 14. The germline CDR1 and CDR2 sequences are SNHLY and FYNNEI.

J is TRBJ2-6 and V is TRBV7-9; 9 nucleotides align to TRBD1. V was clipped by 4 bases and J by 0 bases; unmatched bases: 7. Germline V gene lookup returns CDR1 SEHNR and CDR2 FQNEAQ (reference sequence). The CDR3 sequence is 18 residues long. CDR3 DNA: TGTGCCAGCAGCTACACAGGGGGCGTCAACTCTGGGGCCAACGTCCTGACTTTC. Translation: CASSYTGGVNSGANVLTF.

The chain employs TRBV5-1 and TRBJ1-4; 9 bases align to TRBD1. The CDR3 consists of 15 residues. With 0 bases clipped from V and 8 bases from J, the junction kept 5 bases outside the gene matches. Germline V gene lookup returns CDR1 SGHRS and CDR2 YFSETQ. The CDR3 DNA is TGCGCCAGCAGCTTGGGGGACAGGGTTAGGGAAAAACTGTTTTTT. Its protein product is CASSLGDRVREKLFF. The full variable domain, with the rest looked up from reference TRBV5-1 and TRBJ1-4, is KAGVTQTPRYLIKTRGQQVTLSCSPISGHRSVSWYQQTPGQGLQFLFEYFSETQRNKGNFPGRFSGRQFSNSRSEMNVSTLELGDSALYLCASSLGDRVREKLFFGSGTQLSVL.

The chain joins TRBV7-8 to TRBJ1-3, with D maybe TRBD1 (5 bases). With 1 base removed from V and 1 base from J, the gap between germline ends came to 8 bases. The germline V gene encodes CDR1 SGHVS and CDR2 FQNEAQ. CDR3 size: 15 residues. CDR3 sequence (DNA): TGTGCCAGCAGCTTAGATAGGGGATCTGGAAACACCATATATTTT. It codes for CASSLDRGSGNTIYF. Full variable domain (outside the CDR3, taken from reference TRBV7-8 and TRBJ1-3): GAGVSQSPRYKVAKRGQDVALRCDPISGHVSLFWYQQALGQGPEFLTYFQNEAQLDKSGLPSDRFFAERPEGSVSTLKIQRTQQEDSAVYLCASSLDRGSGNTIYFGEGSWLTVV.

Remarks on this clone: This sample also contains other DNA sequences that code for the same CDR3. The CDR3 loop is CASSLGGGNQPQHF. The CDR3 DNA follows: TGTGCCAGCAGCTTAGGCGGGGGAAATCAGCCCCAGCATTTT. The rearrangement links TRBV7-9 to TRBJ1-5; D is perhaps TRBD1 (5 bases). V was clipped by 1 base and J by 4 bases, with 8 bases between them. The CDR3 is made up of 14 amino acids. CDR1 and CDR2 (germline): SEHNR, FQNEAQ (reference sequence).

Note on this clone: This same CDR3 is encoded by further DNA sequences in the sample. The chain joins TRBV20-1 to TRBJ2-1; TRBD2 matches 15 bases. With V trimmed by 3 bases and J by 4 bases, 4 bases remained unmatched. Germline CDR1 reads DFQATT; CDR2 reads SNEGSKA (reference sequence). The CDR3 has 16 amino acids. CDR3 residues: CSASGLAGGPYNEQFF. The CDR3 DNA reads TGCAGTGCTAGTGGACTAGCGGGAGGGCCTTACAATGAGCAGTTCTTC.

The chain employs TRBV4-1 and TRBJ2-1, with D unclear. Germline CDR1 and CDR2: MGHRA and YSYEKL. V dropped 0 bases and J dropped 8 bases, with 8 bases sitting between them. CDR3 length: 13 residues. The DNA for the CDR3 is TGCGCCAGCAGCCAAGATATGGAGCATGAGCAGTTCTTC. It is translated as CASSQDMEHEQFF.